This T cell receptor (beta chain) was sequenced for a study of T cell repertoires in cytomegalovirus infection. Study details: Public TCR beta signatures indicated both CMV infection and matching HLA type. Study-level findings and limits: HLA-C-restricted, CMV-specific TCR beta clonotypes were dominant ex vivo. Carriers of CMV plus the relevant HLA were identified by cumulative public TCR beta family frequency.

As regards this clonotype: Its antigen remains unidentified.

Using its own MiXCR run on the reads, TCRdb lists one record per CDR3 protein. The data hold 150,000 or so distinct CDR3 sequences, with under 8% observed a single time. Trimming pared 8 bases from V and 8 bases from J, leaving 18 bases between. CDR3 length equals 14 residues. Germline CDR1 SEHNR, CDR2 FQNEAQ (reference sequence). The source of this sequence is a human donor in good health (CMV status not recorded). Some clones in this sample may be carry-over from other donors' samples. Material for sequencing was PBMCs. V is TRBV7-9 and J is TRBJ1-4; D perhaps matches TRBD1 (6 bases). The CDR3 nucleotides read TGTGCCAGCCGCTGGGGGGGGGCGAGCGAAAAACTGTTTTTT. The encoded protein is CASRWGGASEKLFF.